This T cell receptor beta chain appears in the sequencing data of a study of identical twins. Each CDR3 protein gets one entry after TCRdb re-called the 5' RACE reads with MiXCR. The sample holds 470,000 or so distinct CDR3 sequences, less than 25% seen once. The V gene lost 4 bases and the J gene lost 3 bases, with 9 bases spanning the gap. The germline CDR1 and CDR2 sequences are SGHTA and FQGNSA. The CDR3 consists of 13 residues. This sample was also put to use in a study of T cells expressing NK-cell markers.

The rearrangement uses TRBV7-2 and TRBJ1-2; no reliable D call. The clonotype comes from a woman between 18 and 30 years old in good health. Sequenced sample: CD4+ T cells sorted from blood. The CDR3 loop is CASSYGRDYGYTF. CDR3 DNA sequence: TGTGCCAGCAGCTACGGGCGAGACTATGGCTACACCTTC.